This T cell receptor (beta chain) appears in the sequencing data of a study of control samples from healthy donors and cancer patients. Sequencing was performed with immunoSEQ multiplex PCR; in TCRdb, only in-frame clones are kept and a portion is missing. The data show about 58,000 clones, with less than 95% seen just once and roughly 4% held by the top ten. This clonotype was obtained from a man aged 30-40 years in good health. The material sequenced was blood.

This CDR3 is CASSPGGPYGYTF. The CDR3 coding sequence is TGTGCCAGCAGTCCCGGGGGTCCCTATGGCTACACCTTC. This chain connects TRBV27 to TRBJ1-2, with a possible D match to TRBD1 (5 bases). The germline V gene encodes CDR1 MNHEY and CDR2 SMNVEV (reference sequence). The CDR3 extends over 13 amino acids. V lost 5 bases to trimming and J lost 4 bases, with 11 bases between them.